This T cell receptor beta chain was found in a study of T cell responses to AZD1222 COVID-19 vaccine. Trimming removed 8 bases from V and 12 bases from J; junction bases left unmatched: 7. Germline loops: CDR1 MNHEY, CDR2 SMNVEV (reference sequence). CDR3 length equals 11 residues. The protocol was immunoSEQ multiplex PCR, while the TCRdb copy is restricted to in-frame clones and leaves out a portion. The repertoire holds approximately 160,000 clones, with under 95% as singletons. Study outcomes and limitations: The study found Spike-specific TCR breadth and depth rose after two AZD1222 doses. The CD4 TCRs associated with vaccination extended across spike and predominated at 160-218 and 743-854. Most donors were white British, females outnumbered males, and clonal diversity was possibly underestimated.

On this clone: The antigen is undetermined.

The input for sequencing was peripheral blood, taken 28 days after the second AZD1222 dose. The rearrangement uses TRBV27 and TRBJ2-1; 7 bases are a match to TRBD1. This TCR came from an adult who received the AZD1222 COVID-19 vaccine. DNA of the CDR3: TGTGCCAGCGGAAGGGGGCTTAGGCAGTTCTTC. Amino acids: CASGRGLRQFF.